The next 29 T cell receptor beta chains were all read from a single sample in a study of blood T cell repertoires in COVID-19. Generated by immunoSEQ multiplex PCR, the TCRdb table keeps only in-frame clones and is missing some. The sample has about half a million clones, around 85% seen once. The sequencing input was PBMCs or T cells enriched from blood (not recorded which). These TCRs come from a woman aged 55-70 years who had recovered from COVID-19.

This clone was counted once. V gene TRBV11-2 combines with J gene TRBJ2-5; D gene unclear. Germline loops: CDR1 SGHAT, CDR2 FQNNGV. Trimming stripped 6 bases from V and 5 bases from J, with 16 bases between. This CDR3 comprises 14 residues. For the CDR3, the DNA is TGTGCCAGCAGTTATTCCGGAGAGAGGGAGACCCAGTACTTC. This translates into CASSYSGERETQYF.

The rearrangement links TRBV9 to TRBJ2-7; possible D gene TRBD1, 7 bases. Germline values: CDR1 SGDLS, CDR2 YYNGEE. The CDR3 has 15 amino acids. The V and J ends lost 3 bases and 0 bases respectively, with 13 bases between them. The CDR3 sequence: CASSEGAGSSYEQYF. The CDR3 DNA follows: TGTGCCAGCAGCGAGGGGGCGGGATCCTCCTACGAGCAGTACTTC.

This clone appeared a single time. This chain joins TRBV3-1 (or the pseudogene TRBV3-2) and TRBJ1-3; D not resolved. Per the germline V gene, CDR1 is LGHDT and CDR2 is YNNKEL (reference sequence). Deletions cut 1 base from V and 7 bases from J, with 5 bases between. CDR3 length equals 12 residues. CDR3 sequence: CASSQVQNTIYF. The CDR3 DNA reads as TGTGCCAGCAGCCAAGTCCAGAACACCATATATTTT.

The CDR3 sequence is CASSESPLGALHF. The CDR3 DNA is TGCGCCAGCAGTGAGTCGCCCTTAGGGGCCCTCCACTTT. This chain connects TRBV10-2 to TRBJ1-6, with D possibly TRBD1 on 5 matching bases. From germline, CDR1 is WSHSY and CDR2 SAAADI. This CDR3 is built from 13 residues. With 0 bases removed from V and 14 bases from J, the gap between germline ends came to 11 bases.

This clone was seen a single time. The CDR3 coding sequence is TGTGCCAGCAGCTTAGGCCCTCTACAGGGGGCGTCGTACGAGCAGTACTTC. This encodes CASSLGPLQGASYEQYF. The chain combines TRBV7-8 with TRBJ2-7; 9 positions agree with TRBD1. Germline V CDR1 and CDR2: SGHVS, FQNEAQ. There are 17 residues in the CDR3. Unmatched junction bases numbered 11, after V lost 1 base and J lost 4 bases. The full variable domain, completed using reference TRBV7-8 and TRBJ2-7, is GAGVSQSPRYKVAKRGQDVALRCDPISGHVSLFWYQQALGQGPEFLTYFQNEAQLDKSGLPSDRFFAERPEGSVSTLKIQRTQQEDSAVYLCASSLGPLQGASYEQYFGPGTRLTVT.

This rearrangement joins TRBV3-1 (or the pseudogene TRBV3-2) to TRBJ2-7; 9 bases are shared with TRBD1. The CDR3 has 15 residues. CDR1 is LGHDT and CDR2 is YNNKEL in the germline V gene (reference sequence). The V gene end was trimmed by 2 bases and the J gene end by 3 bases; junction bases not matched to a gene: 5. The DNA for the CDR3 is TGTGCCAGCAGCCAATGGACAGGGGCCTTCTACGAGCAGTACTTC. Its translation: CASSQWTGAFYEQYF.

The V gene is TRBV11-2, the J gene TRBJ1-2, with D perhaps matching TRBD1 (6 bases). This CDR3 spans 14 amino acids. With 5 bases removed from V and 1 base from J, the gap between germline ends came to 11 bases. Per germline, CDR1 SGHAT and CDR2 FQNNGV. CDR3 residues: CASSQGSGNYGYTF. The CDR3 nucleotides read TGTGCCAGCAGCCAGGGGAGCGGTAACTATGGCTACACCTTC.

The chain links TRBV5-1 to TRBJ1-2; D may be TRBD1 (6 bases). Looked up from germline, CDR1 is SGHRS and CDR2 is YFSETQ. CDR3 length: 12 residues. The germline V and J ends were trimmed by 3 bases and 8 bases, with 11 bases remaining between them. CDR3 nucleotide sequence: TGCGCCAGCAGCTCCGACAGGTTAGGCTACACCTTC. Translation: CASSSDRLGYTF.

The V gene is TRBV24-1, the J gene TRBJ2-1, with 10 bases matching TRBD2. Unmatched junction bases numbered 6, after V lost 4 bases and J lost 4 bases. Germline V gene sequence: CDR1 KGHDR, CDR2 SFDVKD. CDR3 length: 16 residues. CDR3 sequence reads: CATSDSLAGAYNEQFF. The DNA of the CDR3 is TGTGCCACCAGTGACAGTCTAGCGGGGGCTTACAATGAGCAGTTCTTC.

The V call is TRBV4-1, the J call TRBJ2-5, with no clear D. The V end was cut by 0 bases, the J end by 2 bases, with 7 bases between. The CDR3 consists of 14 residues. From germline, CDR1 is MGHRA and CDR2 YSYEKL. CDR3 sequence (DNA): TGCGCCAGCAGCCAAGATGGGCAGCAAGAGACCCAGTACTTC. Translated, it gives CASSQDGQQETQYF.

This chain connects TRBV12-5 to TRBJ2-7; 10 nucleotides line up with TRBD2. Looked up from germline, CDR1 is LGHNT and CDR2 is FRNRAP. This CDR3 is 15 amino acids long. V lost 1 base and J lost 3; bases outside the gene matches: 3. The chain's CDR3 is CASGLEGLADYEQYV. CDR3 in DNA: TGTGCTAGTGGTTTGGAAGGACTAGCGGACTACGAGCAGTACGTC.

The rearrangement links TRBV5-5 to TRBJ1-4; 9 bases agree with TRBD1. This CDR3 has 14 amino acids. With V trimmed by 3 bases and J by 7 bases, 4 bases remained unmatched. Germline V CDR1 and CDR2: SGHKS, YYEKEE (reference sequence). CDR3 region: CASSWGQGSEKLFF. The CDR3 DNA sequence: TGTGCCAGCAGCTGGGGACAGGGAAGTGAAAAACTGTTTTTT.

The DNA for the CDR3 is TGTGCCGGCGGACAGGGTTTGAACACTGAAGCTTTCTTT. It translates to CAGGQGLNTEAFF. This rearrangement joins TRBV6-5 to TRBJ1-1; TRBD1 matches 8 bases. Trimming at V came to 11 bases and at J to 0 bases, leaving 5 bases not matched to a gene. The germline CDR1 and CDR2 sequences are MNHEY and SVGAGI. The CDR3 has 13 residues.

CDR3 amino acids: CASSIGTRGTNYGYTF. The CDR3 DNA follows: TGTGCCAGCAGCATAGGGACGCGGGGGACTAACTATGGCTACACCTTC. This rearrangement joins TRBV7-8 to TRBJ1-2; D is possibly TRBD1 (5 bases). Trimming pared 5 bases from V and 0 bases from J, leaving 16 bases between. The CDR3 has 16 amino acids. Germline values: CDR1 SGHVS, CDR2 FQNEAQ.

V is TRBV3-1 (or the pseudogene TRBV3-2) and J is TRBJ2-7; 9 bases align to TRBD2. Germline values: CDR1 LGHDT, CDR2 YNNKEL (reference sequence). The J segment lost 6 bases and the V segment lost 2 bases, leaving 5 bases of the junction unmatched. The CDR3 is 14 residues long. The CDR3 spells CASSQMRGGAEQYF. For the CDR3, the DNA is TGTGCCAGCAGCCAAATGCGGGGGGGCGCCGAGCAGTACTTC.

The rearrangement joins TRBV9 to TRBJ2-7, with D perhaps matching TRBD2 (6 bases). CDR3 length: 13 residues. Germline CDR1 is SGDLS and CDR2 is YYNGEE. Trimming removed 1 base from V and 6 bases from J, with 11 bases in between. CDR3 in DNA: TGTGCCAGCAGCGTATCAGGGAGGAGCGAGCAGTACTTC. Residues: CASSVSGRSEQYF.

The genes are TRBV2 and TRBJ2-1; 8 bases align to TRBD1. This CDR3 region has 14 residues. Trimming at V came to 6 bases and at J to 5 bases, leaving 6 bases not matched to a gene. Germline V CDR1 and CDR2: SNHLY, FYNNEI. The CDR3 region has the DNA TGTGCCAGCAGCCGGGACAGGTATGACAATGAGCAGTTCTTC. It codes for CASSRDRYDNEQFF.

The chain couples TRBV30 to TRBJ1-2; D possibly corresponds to TRBD1 (6 bases). The CDR3 is made up of 13 amino acids. Trimming removed 6 bases at V and 2 bases at J, with 13 bases between. Germline V gene sequence: CDR1 GTSNPN, CDR2 SVGIG (reference sequence). The CDR3 region is CACDRRLNYGYTF. DNA of the CDR3: TGTGCCTGTGACAGGAGATTAAACTATGGCTACACCTTC.

Regarding this clone: This same CDR3 is encoded by further DNA sequences in the sample. The V call is TRBV5-1, the J call TRBJ1-1; tentatively, D is TRBD1 (6 bases). The V end lost 0 bases, the J end lost 4 bases, and 10 bases lay between the germline ends. Looked up from germline, CDR1 is SGHRS and CDR2 is YFSETQ. The CDR3 contains 14 residues. The CDR3: CASSLGGGGTEAFF. The CDR3 DNA reads as TGCGCCAGCAGCTTGGGTGGGGGCGGCACTGAAGCTTTCTTT. Variable domain in full (rest from reference TRBV5-1 and TRBJ1-1): KAGVTQTPRYLIKTRGQQVTLSCSPISGHRSVSWYQQTPGQGLQFLFEYFSETQRNKGNFPGRFSGRQFSNSRSEMNVSTLELGDSALYLCASSLGGGGTEAFFGQGTRLTVV.

This clone occurred once. The genes are TRBV7-2 and TRBJ1-5; the match to TRBD1 covers 7 bases. This CDR3 has 15 amino acids. CDR1 is SGHTA and CDR2 is FQGNSA in the germline V gene. Trimming removed 0 bases from V and 5 bases from J; junction bases left unmatched: 4. The CDR3 bases are TGTGCCAGCAGCTTAGCTAGACAGGGCGATCAGCCCCAGCATTTT. It codes for CASSLARQGDQPQHF.

V gene TRBV6-5 combines with J gene TRBJ1-1; no clear D. V was cut by 0 bases and J by 1 base, with 6 bases left in between. The length of the CDR3 is 14 residues. The germline V gene has CDR1 MNHEY and CDR2 SVGAGI. The CDR3 here is CASSYSPGNTEAFF. The CDR3 nucleotides read TGTGCCAGCAGTTACTCGCCAGGGAACACTGAAGCTTTCTTT.

The chain carries TRBV7-9 and TRBJ2-3; no reliable D call. Deletions cut 6 bases from V and 0 bases from J, with 13 bases between. There are 15 residues in the CDR3. The germline V gene has CDR1 SEHNR and CDR2 FQNEAQ (reference sequence). In DNA form, the CDR3 reads TGTGCCAGCAGTTCTCGTAGAGGAAGCACAGATACGCAGTATTTT. Protein sequence: CASSSRRGSTDTQYF.

V is TRBV7-2 and J is TRBJ2-2; D is perhaps TRBD2 (6 bases). This CDR3 contains 15 residues. Germline V gene sequence: CDR1 SGHTA, CDR2 FQGNSA. V lost 5 bases, J lost 4 bases, and 14 bases lay in between. The CDR3 sequence: CASSPGLQITGELFF. The CDR3 region has the DNA TGTGCCAGCAGCCCGGGACTGCAAATCACCGGGGAGCTGTTTTTT. The variable domain in full, completed from reference TRBV7-2 and TRBJ2-2, reads GAGVSQSPSNKVTEKGKDVELRCDPISGHTALYWYRQSLGQGLEFLIYFQGNSAPDKSGLPSDRFSAERTGGSVSTLTIQRTQQEDSAVYLCASSPGLQITGELFFGEGSRLTVL.

This clone has just a few counts. The rearrangement uses TRBV7-2 and TRBJ1-1; 7 bases map to TRBD1. Trimming at V came to 7 bases and at J to 5 bases, leaving 10 bases not matched to a gene. This CDR3 comprises 14 residues. Germline V gives CDR1 SGHTA, CDR2 FQGNSA. Written as DNA, the CDR3 is TGTGCCAGCACCGCCCGACAGGGTGGGACTGAAGCTTTCTTT. Protein sequence: CASTARQGGTEAFF.

The chain is built from TRBV18 and TRBJ1-1, with TRBD1 identical over 8 bases. The trim removed 3 bases at V and 8 bases at J, leaving 8 bases unmatched. CDR1 and CDR2 from the germline V gene are KGHSH and LQKENI. The CDR3 runs to 14 residues. The DNA of the CDR3 is TGTGCCAGCTCACCTGTGGACAGGGATACAGAAGCTTTCTTT. Protein: CASSPVDRDTEAFF.

V and J are TRBV28 and TRBJ1-2; tentative D call: TRBD1 (5 bases). V lost 6 bases and J lost 0, with 11 bases in between. Looked up from germline, CDR1 is MDHEN and CDR2 is SYDVKM. CDR3 size: 14 residues. The CDR3 reads CASSGGTTNYGYTF. CDR3 bases: TGTGCCAGCAGCGGCGGGACCACTAACTATGGCTACACCTTC.

The V and J genes are TRBV11-2 and TRBJ2-3, with 7 bases lining up with TRBD1. J gave up 9 bases and V 1 base, and 10 bases lay outside the gene matches. Germline CDR1 is SGHAT and CDR2 is FQNNGV. The CDR3 has 15 residues. The CDR3 protein is CASSLARTGGQTQYF. The CDR3 coding sequence is TGTGCCAGCAGCTTAGCCCGGACAGGAGGTCAGACGCAGTATTTT.

The count of this clone is one. The V and J genes are TRBV14 and TRBJ2-2, with 9 bases matching TRBD1. V dropped 0 bases and J dropped 1; count of bases not matched to a gene: 3. Germline V gene data show CDR1 as SGHDN and CDR2 as FVKESK. This CDR3 is 17 amino acids long. The CDR3 nucleotides read TGTGCCAGCAGCCAAGATTGGGGACAGGGGAACACCGGGGAGCTGTTTTTT. The encoded protein is CASSQDWGQGNTGELFF.

This sequence joins TRBV15 and TRBJ2-7; no clear D gene. This CDR3 is 11 amino acids long. V was trimmed by 10 bases and J by 3 bases, leaving 10 bases between them. Per the germline V gene, CDR1 is LNHNV and CDR2 is YYDKDF (reference sequence). The CDR3 nucleotides read TGTGCCATAGGAGTTGGCTACGAGCAGTACGTC. Translation gives CAIGVGYEQYV.